Shown below are 20 T cell receptor beta chains from a single sample sequenced in a study of T-cell memory formation after mild COVID-19 (dated by TCRdb to the early 2020s). Preparation of the library involved 5' RACE. Sequencing used an Illumina NovaSeq 6000. TCRdb ran its own pipeline on the public reads, namely fastp trimming at Q25 and MiXCR clone calling, and kept in-frame beta chains. Entries that share a CDR3 protein sequence are merged under the most common genes and DNA. In this sample the table shows about 350,000 distinct CDR3 sequences, roughly 13% of which occur a single time. Together, the top ten hold 20% to 25% of the sample. Material for sequencing was PBMCs or a T cell subset sorted from them (not recorded which). All receptors derive from a young man who had mild COVID-19 (a few samples of this study predate the infection). The sample titles of this study are shuffled in the database, so cell type and time point are left out; the donor was told from shared clones.

The rearrangement joins TRBV7-9 to TRBJ1-5; 7 nucleotides line up with TRBD1. Germline V gives CDR1 SEHNR, CDR2 FQNEAQ (reference sequence). V lost 1 base and J lost 3; bases outside the gene matches: 3. This CDR3 is built from 15 residues. As DNA, the CDR3 is TGTGCCAGCAGCTTAGGCGGACAGGACAATCAGCCCCAGCATTTT. Protein sequence: CASSLGGQDNQPQHF.

This clonotype was observed a handful of times. V usage is TRBV20-1 and J usage is TRBJ1-1, with no clear D. The germline CDR1 and CDR2 sequences are DFQATT and SNEGSKA (reference sequence). The CDR3 runs 12 residues. V lost 3 bases and J lost 4, with 9 bases in between. The CDR3 DNA sequence: TGCAGTGCTAGGCGGGTAGCCACTGAAGCTTTCTTT. As protein: CSARRVATEAFF.

This clonotype was observed a few times. V usage is TRBV27 and J usage is TRBJ2-6, with D perhaps TRBD2 (6 bases). The CDR3 has 16 residues. Trimming removed 4 bases at V and 4 bases at J, with 14 bases between. Germline CDR1 and CDR2: MNHEY and SMNVEV (reference sequence). The CDR3 coding sequence is TGTGCCAGCAGTTCCCCCCCGGGGGTAGGGGCCAACGTCCTGACTTTC. Encoded protein: CASSSPPGVGANVLTF.

This clonotype was seen at least ten times. The chain couples TRBV5-1 to TRBJ1-1, with D possibly matching TRBD1 (5 bases). This CDR3 has 15 amino acids. The V gene's germline CDR1 is SGHRS and CDR2 YFSETQ. Trimming took off 3 bases at V and 3 bases at J, with 15 bases between the two ends. DNA of the CDR3: TGCGCCAGCAGCTCGGGACCCCCACGGGACACTGAAGCTTTCTTT. The encoded protein is CASSSGPPRDTEAFF. Full variable domain (rest looked up from reference TRBV5-1 and TRBJ1-1): KAGVTQTPRYLIKTRGQQVTLSCSPISGHRSVSWYQQTPGQGLQFLFEYFSETQRNKGNFPGRFSGRQFSNSRSEMNVSTLELGDSALYLCASSSGPPRDTEAFFGQGTRLTVV.

Only a few counts were recorded for this clonotype. The J gene is TRBJ1-5, the V gene TRBV18, with D possibly matching TRBD1 (5 bases). Germline V gene data show CDR1 as KGHSH and CDR2 as LQKENI. This CDR3 region has 20 residues. V lost 1 base and J 7 bases, leaving 29 bases between the germline ends. CDR3 loop: CASSPHKGPTPTAYLQPQHF. CDR3 in DNA: TGTGCCAGCTCACCACACAAGGGACCGACCCCCACCGCTTATTTACAGCCCCAGCATTTT.

This clonotype turned up a few times. The V and J genes are TRBV4-1 and TRBJ2-1; D is undetermined. The CDR3 covers 12 residues. The V end lost 1 base, the J end lost 7 bases, and 5 bases lay between the germline ends. Per germline, CDR1 MGHRA and CDR2 YSYEKL. This chain's CDR3 is CASSQAPNEQFF. DNA of the CDR3: TGCGCCAGCAGCCAAGCGCCGAATGAGCAGTTCTTC.

This chain joins TRBV19 and TRBJ2-2; D is possibly TRBD1 or TRBD2 (6 bases each). Germline V CDR1 and CDR2: LNHDA, SQIVND (reference sequence). The CDR3 contains 16 residues. The CDR3: CDPKKGGALNTGELFF. CDR3 in DNA: TGTGACCCGAAGAAGGGGGGAGCCCTGAACACCGGGGAGCTGTTTTTT.

V usage is TRBV5-1 and J usage is TRBJ1-1, with unresolved D. Trimming took 4 bases from V and 0 from J, leaving 16 bases between them. Germline CDR1 SGHRS, CDR2 YFSETQ. The CDR3 length is 16 residues. CDR3 protein: CASSRLSRYMNTEAFF. CDR3 DNA: TGCGCCAGCAGCCGCCTGTCGCGGTATATGAACACTGAAGCTTTCTTT.

This clonotype was observed a handful of times. The chain combines TRBV7-9 with TRBJ1-5, with D possibly matching TRBD1 (5 bases). In germline, CDR1 is SEHNR, CDR2 FQNEAQ (reference sequence). V was trimmed by 5 bases and J by 7 bases, leaving 9 bases between them. The CDR3 contains 12 residues. CDR3 in DNA: TGTGCCAGCAGCAGAGGGGAACAGCCCCAGCATTTT. Its translation is CASSRGEQPQHF.

This clonotype has only a few counts. J is TRBJ2-3 and V is TRBV11-1; the match to TRBD1 covers 8 bases. V shed 5 bases and J 0 bases; nucleotides not matched to a gene: 4. CDR1 is SGHAT and CDR2 is FQDESV in the germline V gene (reference sequence). The CDR3 is made up of 15 amino acids. CDR3 bases: TGTGCCAGCAGCACCAGGGGGCATAGCACAGATACGCAGTATTTT. It specifies CASSTRGHSTDTQYF.

This clonotype showed up just a few times. The V gene is TRBV9, the J gene TRBJ2-1; 7 bases line up with TRBD2. The V and J ends lost 0 bases and 3 bases, in that order; junction bases with no gene match: 9. Germline CDR1 and CDR2: SGDLS and YYNGEE. The CDR3 contains 17 residues. For the CDR3, the DNA is TGTGCCAGCAGCGTAGTAAAGGTTGGCGGGGGCTACAATGAGCAGTTCTTC. Its protein is CASSVVKVGGGYNEQFF.

This clonotype is medium-sized by share. V usage is TRBV4-1 and J usage is TRBJ2-7; D is possibly TRBD1 (7 bases). Trimming left V 4 bases short and J 0 bases short, with 13 bases between. The CDR3 covers 15 residues. In germline, CDR1 is MGHRA, CDR2 YSYEKL. CDR3 sequence reads: CASSLRGESSYEQYF. The DNA of the CDR3 is TGCGCCAGCAGCCTCAGGGGGGAAAGCTCCTACGAGCAGTACTTC.

The gene calls are TRBV7-2 and TRBJ2-5; D remains unclear. This CDR3 is 13 amino acids long. With 6 bases removed from V and 5 bases from J, the gap between germline ends came to 13 bases. In germline, CDR1 is SGHTA, CDR2 FQGNSA. The CDR3 reads CASSPNLGETQYF. The CDR3 bases are TGTGCCAGCAGTCCGAATCTGGGGGAGACCCAGTACTTC.

There are a few counts of this clonotype. The V call is TRBV12-3 or TRBV12-4, the J call TRBJ1-5; D is unresolved. CDR3 length: 13 residues. Trimming took 6 bases from V and 1 from J, leaving 7 bases between them. The CDR3 bases are TGTGCCAGCAGCGCACTCAGCAATCAGCCCCAGCATTTT. Translation: CASSALSNQPQHF.

This clonotype has just a few counts. This chain joins TRBV4-3 and TRBJ2-7; D might be TRBD1 or TRBD2, each matching 6 bases. The CDR3 length is 19 residues. The germline V and J ends were trimmed by 0 bases and 2 bases, with 23 bases remaining between them. CDR1 is LGHNA and CDR2 is YSLEER in the germline V gene. The CDR3 nucleotides read TGCGCCAGCAGCCAAGATTTGGAGCGGGTGGTGGGACACCCCTACGAGCAGTACGTC. As protein: CASSQDLERVVGHPYEQYV.

This chain uses TRBV19 with TRBJ1-1; D ambiguous. The V gene lost 2 bases and the J gene lost 1 base, with 5 bases spanning the gap. The germline V gene encodes CDR1 LNHDA and CDR2 SQIVND (reference sequence). This CDR3 contains 13 residues. The CDR3 DNA sequence: TGTGCCAGTAGTATAAGGGAGAACACTGAAGCTTTCTTT. It codes for CASSIRENTEAFF.

The rearrangement joins TRBV4-2 to TRBJ2-1, with 15 bases identical to TRBD2. V was pared by 4 bases and J by 9 bases, with 22 bases of the junction left unmatched. The CDR3 spans 21 residues. Germline assignment: CDR1 LGHNA and CDR2 YNFKEQ. The CDR3 loop is CASSPRLRTSGGALSSSEQFF. The CDR3 DNA sequence: TGTGCCAGCAGCCCCCGGCTGCGGACTAGCGGGGGGGCCTTATCATCCAGTGAGCAGTTCTTC.

Many counts were recorded for this clonotype. The chain uses TRBV5-5 and TRBJ1-2; no reliable D call. There are 14 residues in the CDR3. Deletions cut 2 bases from V and 3 bases from J, with 11 bases between. Germline-derived CDR1 and CDR2 are SGHKS and YYEKEE (reference sequence). The CDR3 protein is CASSFNVDDYGYTF. The CDR3 DNA reads as TGTGCCAGCAGCTTTAATGTGGACGACTATGGCTACACCTTC.

This clonotype has ten or more counts. The chain carries TRBV7-3 and TRBJ2-7; possibly TRBD1 for D (6 bases). This CDR3 has 15 amino acids. The germline gives CDR1 SGHTA, CDR2 FQGTGA. The germline V and J ends were trimmed by 3 bases and 6 bases, with 18 bases remaining between them. Here the CDR3 reads CASSLTRDTPREQYF. The CDR3 coding sequence is TGTGCCAGCAGCTTGACCCGGGACACCCCTCGCGAGCAGTACTTC.

This rearrangement joins TRBV12-3 or TRBV12-4 to TRBJ2-5, with TRBD2 matching over 9 bases. This CDR3 has 14 residues. V trimming: 6 bases; J trimming: 4 bases; junction bases outside the gene matches: 6. CDR3 protein: CASRVAGEIETQYF. Here the CDR3 DNA reads TGTGCCAGCAGAGTAGCGGGGGAGATAGAGACCCAGTACTTC.